The 25 T cell receptor beta chains below come from one sample, sequenced in a study of identical twins. MiXCR was run by TCRdb on the 5' RACE reads, yielding one entry per CDR3 protein. The top ten clones hold around 1.5% of a sample with about 890,000 distinct CDR3 sequences, 9% to 15% of them seen once. This sample was also put to use in a study of yellow fever vaccine responses in identical twins.

Sequences were obtained from PBMCs. Receptors originate from a woman aged 18 to 35 in good health.

This clonotype has only a few counts. The chain employs TRBV6-1 and TRBJ2-7, with 7 nucleotides matching TRBD1. Trimming cost V 6 bases and J 1 base; bases outside gene matches: 12. The CDR3 has 16 residues. The germline CDR1 and CDR2 sequences are MNHNS and SASEGT. CDR3 loop: CASSPAGTAISYEQYF. The DNA for the CDR3 is TGTGCCAGCAGCCCGGCCGGGACAGCGATATCCTACGAGCAGTACTTC.

The V call is TRBV29-1, the J call TRBJ2-3; the D gene is possibly TRBD1 (6 bases). CDR3 length equals 12 residues. Per germline, CDR1 SQVTM and CDR2 ANQGSEA. Trimming cost V 7 bases and J 6 bases, with 14 bases left between them. The CDR3 DNA reads as TGCAGCGGGACAGTTCCCCCGGATACGCAGTATTTT. Amino acid sequence: CSGTVPPDTQYF.

Regarding this clonotype: Being one base from a much bigger clone, this may be a read error. The V and J genes are TRBV5-1 and TRBJ2-2; D might be TRBD1 or TRBD2, each matching 5 bases. The V gene's germline CDR1 is SGHRS and CDR2 YFSETQ. The length of the CDR3 is 15 residues. CDR3 bases: TGCGCCAGCAGCCCGTGGACAACCGACACCGGGAAGCTGTTTTTT. It is translated as CASSPWTTDTGKLFF.

This clonotype appeared a few times. This chain connects TRBV5-5 to TRBJ1-1; D remains ambiguous. V dropped 2 bases and J dropped 1 base, with 12 bases sitting between them. The germline V gene has CDR1 SGHKS and CDR2 YYEKEE (reference sequence). The CDR3 is 15 residues long. The CDR3 nucleotides are TGTGCCAGCAGCTTTCGGGGAGCAACGAACACTGAAGCTTTCTTT. This translates into CASSFRGATNTEAFF. Combining the CDR3 with reference TRBV5-5 and TRBJ1-1 gives the whole variable domain DAGVTQSPTHLIKTRGQQVTLRCSPISGHKSVSWYQQVLGQGPQFIFQYYEKEERGRGNFPDRFSARQFPNYSSELNVNALLLGDSALYLCASSFRGATNTEAFFGQGTRLTVV.

Only a few counts were recorded for this clonotype. V gene TRBV29-1 combines with J gene TRBJ2-7, with TRBD1 matching over 10 bases. With 2 bases clipped from V and 5 bases from J, the junction kept 6 bases outside the gene matches. CDR1 SQVTM and CDR2 ANQGSEA come from the germline V gene. This CDR3 comprises 14 residues. This chain's CDR3 is CSVEPGQGVNEQYF. DNA for the CDR3: TGCAGCGTTGAACCCGGACAGGGGGTAAACGAGCAGTACTTC.

About this clonotype: This may be a read error: a much more frequent sequence differs by one nucleotide. This chain joins TRBV7-9 and TRBJ2-7, with D perhaps TRBD2 (5 bases). There are 12 residues in the CDR3. Trimming cost V 6 bases and J 5 bases, with 11 bases left between them. The germline gives CDR1 SEHNR, CDR2 FQNEAQ (reference sequence). DNA for the CDR3: TGTGCCAGCAGACGAGAGGGTGACGAGCAGTACTTC. Encoded protein: CASRREGDEQYF.

As DNA, the CDR3 is TGCGCCAGCAGCCAAGATCAGGGACCAAACTATGGCTACACCTTC. Its translation: CASSQDQGPNYGYTF. The V gene is TRBV4-1, the J gene TRBJ1-2, with a weak D call TRBD1 (5 bases). The length of the CDR3 is 15 residues. Germline V gene lookup returns CDR1 MGHRA and CDR2 YSYEKL. Deletions cut 0 bases from V and 2 bases from J, with 10 bases between.

This clonotype was seen more than once but under ten times. The chain carries TRBV12-3 or TRBV12-4 and TRBJ2-1; a weak D match, TRBD2 (7 bases). CDR3 size: 15 residues. V lost 6 bases, J lost 0 bases, and 12 bases lay in between. CDR3 coding DNA: TGTGCCAGCAGAACGAGGGGGGGCTCCTACAATGAGCAGTTCTTC. Residues: CASRTRGGSYNEQFF.

This clonotype came up a few times. The chain is built from TRBV12-3 or TRBV12-4 and TRBJ1-6; D may be TRBD1 (6 bases). The CDR3 sequence is 15 residues long. V was cut by 7 bases and J by 6 bases, with 16 bases left in between. CDR3 region: CASTFTGAGNSPLHF. CDR3 DNA sequence: TGTGCCAGCACTTTCACGGGGGCTGGTAATTCACCCCTCCACTTT.

A few counts support this clonotype. The V and J genes are TRBV27 and TRBJ1-1, with TRBD1 as a possible D gene (5 bases). The CDR3 has 12 residues. CDR1 is MNHEY, CDR2 SMNVEV, per germline (reference sequence). V was clipped by 7 bases and J by 5 bases, with 11 bases between them. CDR3 sequence reads: CASMGGRTEAFF. The CDR3 DNA reads as TGTGCCAGCATGGGGGGAAGGACTGAAGCTTTCTTT.

This clonotype was seen a handful of times. This chain connects TRBV6-4 to TRBJ1-6; D is unresolved. The CDR3 totals 16 residues. Trimming took off 0 bases at V and 6 bases at J, with 12 bases between the two ends. Looked up from germline, CDR1 is MRHNA and CDR2 is SNTAGT. Here the CDR3 DNA reads TGTGCCAGCAGTGACTCATTGGGAAATCCTAATTCACCCCTCCACTTT. This gives the protein CASSDSLGNPNSPLHF.

This clonotype was found a few times. The CDR3 DNA is TGTGCCACCAGCAGAGATCGAGCAGGGCTAGAGACCCAGTACTTC. This translates into CATSRDRAGLETQYF. This chain connects TRBV15 to TRBJ2-5; possible D gene TRBD1, 5 bases. This CDR3 comprises 15 residues. The V gene's germline CDR1 is LNHNV and CDR2 YYDKDF (reference sequence). V lost 0 bases, J lost 4 bases, and 12 bases lay in between. Using reference TRBV15 and TRBJ2-5 for the parts outside the CDR3, the full variable domain is DAMVIQNPRYQVTQFGKPVTLSCSQTLNHNVMYWYQQKSSQAPKLLFHYYDKDFNNEADTPDNFQSRRPNTSFCFLDIRSPGLGDTAMYLCATSRDRAGLETQYFGPGTRLLVL.

The chain employs TRBV12-3 or TRBV12-4 and TRBJ1-2, with D unclear. This CDR3 is built from 15 residues. The V and J ends lost 4 bases and 4 bases respectively, with 16 bases between them. The CDR3 DNA reads as TGTGCCAGCAGTTGGACTCCCCTCGGGAGCTATGGCTACACCTTC. Its protein is CASSWTPLGSYGYTF.

The genes are TRBV5-6 and TRBJ1-4, with 8 bases matching TRBD1. Trimming took 0 bases from V and 10 from J; bases not matched to a gene: 14. This CDR3 has 17 residues. Germline V lookup: CDR1 SGHDT, CDR2 YYEEEE. CDR3 nucleotide sequence: TGTGCCAGCAGCTTGGATGAGGTGGGCAGGGGGCAACGAAAACTGTTTTTT. It translates to CASSLDEVGRGQRKLFF.

This clonotype came up a few times. V usage is TRBV6-4 and J usage is TRBJ1-6; no firm D call. V dropped 3 bases and J dropped 9 bases, with 18 bases sitting between them. The CDR3 spans 16 residues. The germline V gene has CDR1 MRHNA and CDR2 SNTAGT. The CDR3 region is CASSEGGGEGGSPLHF. Written as DNA, the CDR3 is TGTGCCAGCAGTGAAGGAGGTGGAGAGGGCGGTTCACCCCTCCACTTT.

This clonotype was seen at least ten times. J is TRBJ2-7 and V is TRBV28; D unresolved. Between the trimmed V and J ends, which lost 4 bases and 0 bases, there was a span of 10 bases. The CDR3 is 14 residues long. The germline gives CDR1 MDHEN, CDR2 SYDVKM. The DNA for the CDR3 is TGTGCCAGCAGTTCAGGTTACAGCTCCTACGAGCAGTACTTC. It specifies CASSSGYSSYEQYF.

A few counts support this clonotype. The chain recombines TRBV7-9 with TRBJ2-5; 7 nucleotides agree with TRBD2. CDR3 length equals 12 residues. The trim removed 7 bases at V and 5 bases at J, leaving 4 bases unmatched. Germline V gene data show CDR1 as SEHNR and CDR2 as FQNEAQ (reference sequence). As DNA, the CDR3 is TGTGCCAGCACCCAGGGAGGGGAGACCCAGTACTTC. Protein: CASTQGGETQYF.

This clonotype was seen more than once but under ten times. The J gene is TRBJ2-6, the V gene TRBV29-1; perhaps TRBD1 as D (6 bases). V lost 6 bases and J lost 1, with 10 bases in between. Germline V gives CDR1 SQVTM, CDR2 ANQGSEA. CDR3 length equals 14 residues. CDR3 residues: CSVFTGSGANVLTF. The DNA for the CDR3 is TGCAGCGTATTTACAGGGTCTGGGGCCAACGTCCTGACTTTC. The entire variable domain, with the rest obtained from reference TRBV29-1 and TRBJ2-6, is as follows: SAVISQKPSRDICQRGTSLTIQCQVDSQVTMMFWYRQQPGQSLTLIATANQGSEATYESGFVIDKFPISRPNLTFSTLTVSNMSPEDSSIYLCSVFTGSGANVLTFGAGSRLTVL.

In this sample, this clonotype turned up a few times. The rearrangement joins TRBV5-1 to TRBJ2-6; D is perhaps TRBD1 or TRBD2 (5 bases each). V gave up 0 bases and J gave up 0 bases, with 10 bases separating them. The CDR3 is 17 amino acids. CDR1 and CDR2 (germline): SGHRS, YFSETQ. The DNA of the CDR3 is TGCGCCAGCAGCTTGGAGGGACGTGGCTCTGGGGCCAACGTCCTGACTTTC. Protein: CASSLEGRGSGANVLTF.

Only a few counts were recorded for this clonotype. The J gene is TRBJ2-7, the V gene TRBV12-3 or TRBV12-4; the match to TRBD1 covers 7 bases. V lost 6 bases to trimming and J lost 4 bases; unmatched junction nucleotides: 12. The CDR3 covers 15 residues. CDR3 region: CASRPDRQGKYEQYF. The CDR3 region has the DNA TGTGCCAGCAGACCGGACCGACAGGGAAAATACGAGCAGTACTTC.

This clonotype occurred a few times. This chain links TRBV27 with TRBJ2-1, with 8 bases identical to TRBD2. This CDR3 comprises 15 residues. The V and J ends lost 1 base and 10 bases, in that order; junction bases with no gene match: 9. CDR1 and CDR2 (germline): MNHEY, SMNVEV (reference sequence). Written as DNA, the CDR3 is TGTGCCAGCAGTTTATACGGGAGGGCCGTACGAGAGCAGTTCTTC. Amino acids: CASSLYGRAVREQFF.

Many counts were recorded for this clonotype. The rearrangement joins TRBV12-3 or TRBV12-4 to TRBJ1-5, with a weak D call TRBD1 (6 bases). The V and J ends lost 5 bases and 7 bases respectively, with 18 bases between them. The CDR3 loop spans 15 amino acids. CDR3 nucleotide sequence: TGTGCCAGCAGTCCGGATGCCAGGGGCCGGCAGCCCCAGCATTTT. It translates to CASSPDARGRQPQHF.

This clonotype was found a few times. The chain uses TRBV24-1 and TRBJ2-7; perhaps TRBD2 as D (6 bases). Germline CDR1 reads KGHDR; CDR2 reads SFDVKD. V lost 8 bases and J 1 base, leaving 11 bases between the germline ends. This CDR3 has 13 amino acids. CDR3 bases: TGTGCCACCATGGAGGGTGGGTCCTACGAGCAGTACTTC. Protein: CATMEGGSYEQYF.

This rearrangement joins TRBV4-1 to TRBJ2-7; no reliable D call. CDR1 is MGHRA, CDR2 YSYEKL, per germline. The CDR3 totals 13 residues. V was shortened by 0 bases and J by 2 bases, with 5 bases between the two germline ends. The CDR3 nucleotides are TGCGCCAGCAGCCAAGACTACCCCTACGAGCAGTACTTC. Translating gives CASSQDYPYEQYF.

This clonotype was seen many times. The V and J genes are TRBV4-1 and TRBJ2-1; D gene ambiguous. V shed 4 bases and J shed 4 bases, with 8 bases lying between them. Germline CDR1 is MGHRA and CDR2 is YSYEKL. The CDR3 has 13 residues. The CDR3 loop reads CASSRGFYNEQFF. The CDR3 nucleotides read TGCGCCAGCAGCCGAGGTTTTTACAATGAGCAGTTCTTC.